Below, one TCR beta chain is given with its context. Its antigen is undetermined. The read ends 3 residues before the CDR3 terminus; that terminus is restored from the germline J gene. This sample was included in a study of T cells in women clearing cervical HPV infection. The wider study: Cases: HPV16-related CIN3 or worse on histology, a couple of invasive cancers. Only a few women had HLA typing results available. Whole-study findings and limits: CIN3+ cases had significantly higher TCR repertoire richness than controls, but evenness did not differ. Timing of associations relative to infection is unclear; T-cell subsets were not isolated.

The repertoire was sequenced with immunoSEQ multiplex PCR; TCRdb's copy has only in-frame clones and lacks some. This sample's clone table lists around 30,000 clones. Germline assignment: CDR1 LNHDA and CDR2 SQIVND (reference sequence). Trimming pared 0 bases from V and 4 bases from J, leaving 9 bases between. The CDR3 loop spans 14 amino acids. This TCR derives from a woman aged 18-70 years with a cervical HPV16 infection that either progressed to CIN3+ or cleared (not recorded which). The V call is TRBV19, the J call TRBJ1-1; the D gene is possibly TRBD1 (6 bases). The source material was blood buffy coat. The sequenced part of the CDR3 DNA is TGTGCCAGTAGTATAGACAGGGGAGGCACTGAA. It codes for CASSIDRGGTE. The complete CDR3 protein is CASSIDRGGTEAFF. Variable domain in full (rest from reference TRBV19 and TRBJ1-1): DGGITQSPKYLFRKEGQNVTLSCEQNLNHDAMYWYRQDPGQGLRLIYYSQIVNDFQKGDIAEGYSVSREKKESFPLTVTSAQKNPTAFYLCASSIDRGGTEAFFGQGTRLTVV.